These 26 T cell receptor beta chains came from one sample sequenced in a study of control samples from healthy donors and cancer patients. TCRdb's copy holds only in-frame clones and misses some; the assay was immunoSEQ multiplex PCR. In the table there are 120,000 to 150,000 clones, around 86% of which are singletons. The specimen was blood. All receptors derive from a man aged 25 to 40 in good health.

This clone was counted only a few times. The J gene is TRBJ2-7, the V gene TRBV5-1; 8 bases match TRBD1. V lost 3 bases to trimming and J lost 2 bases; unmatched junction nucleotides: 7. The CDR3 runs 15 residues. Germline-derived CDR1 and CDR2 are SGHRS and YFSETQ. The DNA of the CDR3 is TGCGCCAGCAGCTCGACAGGGGCGAAAGCCTACGAGCAGTACTTC. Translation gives CASSSTGAKAYEQYF.

The CDR3 sequence is CASSLGLGYAEKLFF. CDR3 nucleotide sequence: TGTGCCAGCAGCTTAGGTCTTGGGTACGCTGAAAAACTGTTTTTT. J is TRBJ1-4 and V is TRBV7-2; no definite D call. Germline values: CDR1 SGHTA, CDR2 FQGNSA. V was shortened by 1 base and J by 7 bases, with 13 bases between the two germline ends. This CDR3 has 15 residues.

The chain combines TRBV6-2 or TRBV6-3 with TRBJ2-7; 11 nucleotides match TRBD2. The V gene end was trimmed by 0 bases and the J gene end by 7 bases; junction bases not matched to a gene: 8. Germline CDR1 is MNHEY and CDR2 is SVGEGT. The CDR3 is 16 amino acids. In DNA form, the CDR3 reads TGTGCCAGCAGTTACTCGACGTCCAGGACTAGCGGGGAGCAGTACTTC. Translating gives CASSYSTSRTSGEQYF.

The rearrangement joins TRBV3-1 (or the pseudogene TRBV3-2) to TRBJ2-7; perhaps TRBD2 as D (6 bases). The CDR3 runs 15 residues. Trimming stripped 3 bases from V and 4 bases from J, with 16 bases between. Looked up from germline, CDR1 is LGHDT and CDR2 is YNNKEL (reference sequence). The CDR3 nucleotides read TGTGCCAGCAGCCATCAAGCGGGCCTCCTTTACGAGCAGTACTTC. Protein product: CASSHQAGLLYEQYF.

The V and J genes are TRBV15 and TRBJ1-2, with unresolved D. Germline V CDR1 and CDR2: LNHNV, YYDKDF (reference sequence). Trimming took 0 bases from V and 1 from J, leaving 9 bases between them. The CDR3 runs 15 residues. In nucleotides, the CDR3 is TGTGCCACCAGCAGAGATCCGGGAGATAACTATGGCTACACCTTC. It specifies CATSRDPGDNYGYTF.

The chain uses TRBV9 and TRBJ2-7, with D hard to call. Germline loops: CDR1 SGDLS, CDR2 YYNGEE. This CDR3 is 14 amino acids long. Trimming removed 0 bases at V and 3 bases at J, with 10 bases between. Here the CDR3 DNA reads TGTGCCAGCAGCGTAGGGGTCTCGGGCTACGAGCAGTACTTC. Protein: CASSVGVSGYEQYF.

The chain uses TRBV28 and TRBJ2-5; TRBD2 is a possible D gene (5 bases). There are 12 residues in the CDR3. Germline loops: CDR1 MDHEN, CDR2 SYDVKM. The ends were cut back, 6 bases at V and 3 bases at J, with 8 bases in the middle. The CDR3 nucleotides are TGTGCCAGCAGCTCGAGGGAAGAGACCCAGTACTTC. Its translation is CASSSREETQYF.

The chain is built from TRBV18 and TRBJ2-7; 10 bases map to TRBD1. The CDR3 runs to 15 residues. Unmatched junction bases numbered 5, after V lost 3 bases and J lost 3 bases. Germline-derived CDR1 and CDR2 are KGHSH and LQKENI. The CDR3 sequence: CASSPGTGEVYEQYF. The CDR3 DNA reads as TGTGCCAGCTCACCGGGGACAGGGGAAGTCTACGAGCAGTACTTC.

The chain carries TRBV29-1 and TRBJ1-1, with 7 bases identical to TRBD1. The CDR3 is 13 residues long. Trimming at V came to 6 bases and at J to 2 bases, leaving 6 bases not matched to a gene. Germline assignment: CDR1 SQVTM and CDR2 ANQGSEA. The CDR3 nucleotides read TGCAGCGTCCAGGGACAGTCTAACACTGAAGCTTTCTTT. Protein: CSVQGQSNTEAFF.

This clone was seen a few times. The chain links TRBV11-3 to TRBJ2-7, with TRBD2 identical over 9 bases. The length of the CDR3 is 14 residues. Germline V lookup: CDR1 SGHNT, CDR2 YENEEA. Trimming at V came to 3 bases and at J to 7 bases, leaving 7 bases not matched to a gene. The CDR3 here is CASSFGGRGREQYF. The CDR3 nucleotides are TGTGCCAGCAGCTTTGGCGGGAGGGGCCGGGAGCAGTACTTC.

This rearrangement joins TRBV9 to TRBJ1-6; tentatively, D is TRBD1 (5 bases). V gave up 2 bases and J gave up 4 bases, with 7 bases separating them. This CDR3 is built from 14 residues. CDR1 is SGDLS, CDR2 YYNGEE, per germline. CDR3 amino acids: CASSVTGYNSPLHF. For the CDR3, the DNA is TGTGCCAGCAGCGTTACAGGTTATAATTCACCCCTCCACTTT.

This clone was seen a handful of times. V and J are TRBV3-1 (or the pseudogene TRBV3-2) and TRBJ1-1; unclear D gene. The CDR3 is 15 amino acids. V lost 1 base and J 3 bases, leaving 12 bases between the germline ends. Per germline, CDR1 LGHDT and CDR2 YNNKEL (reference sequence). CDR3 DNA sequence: TGTGCCAGCAGCCAAGGTACGGGTAGCGACACTGAAGCTTTCTTT. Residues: CASSQGTGSDTEAFF.

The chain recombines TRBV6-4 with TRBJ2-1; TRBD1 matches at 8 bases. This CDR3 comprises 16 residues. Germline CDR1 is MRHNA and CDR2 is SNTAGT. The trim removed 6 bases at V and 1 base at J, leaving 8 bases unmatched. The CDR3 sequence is CASRRDRGSSYNEQFF. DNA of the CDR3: TGTGCCAGCAGAAGAGACAGGGGAAGTTCCTACAATGAGCAGTTCTTC.

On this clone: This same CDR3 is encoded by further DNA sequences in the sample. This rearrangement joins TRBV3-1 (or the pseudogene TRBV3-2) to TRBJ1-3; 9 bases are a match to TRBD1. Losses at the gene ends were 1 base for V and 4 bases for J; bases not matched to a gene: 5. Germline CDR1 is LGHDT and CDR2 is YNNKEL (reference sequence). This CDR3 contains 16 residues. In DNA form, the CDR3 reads TGTGCCAGCAGCCAAGCAGGACAGGGGAGAGGAAACACCATATATTTT. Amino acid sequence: CASSQAGQGRGNTIYF.

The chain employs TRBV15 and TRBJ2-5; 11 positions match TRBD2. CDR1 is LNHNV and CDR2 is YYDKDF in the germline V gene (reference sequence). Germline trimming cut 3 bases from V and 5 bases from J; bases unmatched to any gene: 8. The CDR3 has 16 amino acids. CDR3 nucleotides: TGTGCCACCAGCAGTCGACTAGCGGGGTCCGGGGAGACCCAGTACTTC. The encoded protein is CATSSRLAGSGETQYF.

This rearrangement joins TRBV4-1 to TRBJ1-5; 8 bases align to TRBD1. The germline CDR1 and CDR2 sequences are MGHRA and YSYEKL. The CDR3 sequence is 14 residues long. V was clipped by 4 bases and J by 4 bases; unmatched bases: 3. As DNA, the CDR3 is TGCGCCAGCAGCCTTAGGACAGGGAATCAGCCCCAGCATTTT. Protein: CASSLRTGNQPQHF.

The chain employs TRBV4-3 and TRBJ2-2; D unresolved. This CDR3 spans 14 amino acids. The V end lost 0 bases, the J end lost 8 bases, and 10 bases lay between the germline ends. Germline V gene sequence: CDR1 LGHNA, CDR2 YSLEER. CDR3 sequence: CASSQDPAAGELFF. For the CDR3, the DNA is TGCGCCAGCAGCCAAGATCCCGCGGCAGGGGAGCTGTTTTTT.

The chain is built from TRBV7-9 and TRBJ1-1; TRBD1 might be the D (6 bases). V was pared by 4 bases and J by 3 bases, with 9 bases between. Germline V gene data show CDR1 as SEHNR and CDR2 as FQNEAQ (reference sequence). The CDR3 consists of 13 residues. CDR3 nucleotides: TGTGCCAGCAGCTCCCAGGGGTACACTGAAGCTTTCTTT. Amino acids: CASSSQGYTEAFF. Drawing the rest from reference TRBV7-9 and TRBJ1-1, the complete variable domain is DTGVSQNPRHKITKRGQNVTFRCDPISEHNRLYWYRQTLGQGPEFLTYFQNEAQLEKSRLLSDRFSAERPKGSFSTLEIQRTEQGDSAMYLCASSSQGYTEAFFGQGTRLTVV.

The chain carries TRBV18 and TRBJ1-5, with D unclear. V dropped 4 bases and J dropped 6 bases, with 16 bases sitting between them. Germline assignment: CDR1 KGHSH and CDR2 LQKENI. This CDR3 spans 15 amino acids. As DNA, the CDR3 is TGTGCCAGCTCACAGGTAGACCAGAGAGGTCAGCCCCAGCATTTT. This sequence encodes CASSQVDQRGQPQHF.

In nucleotides, the CDR3 is TGTGCCAGCAGTCCCCCGGCAGGGGGGGAGCAGTACTTC. Translated, it gives CASSPPAGGEQYF. The V and J genes are TRBV12-3 or TRBV12-4 and TRBJ2-7, with D possibly being TRBD1 (7 bases). V dropped 5 bases and J dropped 7 bases, with 15 bases sitting between them. The CDR3 totals 13 residues.

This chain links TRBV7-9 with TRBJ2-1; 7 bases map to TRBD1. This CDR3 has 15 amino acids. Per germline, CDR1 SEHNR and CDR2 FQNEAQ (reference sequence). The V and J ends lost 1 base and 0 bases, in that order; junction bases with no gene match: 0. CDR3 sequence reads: CASSLGDSSYNEQFF. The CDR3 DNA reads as TGTGCCAGCAGCTTAGGGGACAGCTCCTACAATGAGCAGTTCTTC. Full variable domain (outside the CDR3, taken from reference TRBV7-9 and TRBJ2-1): DTGVSQNPRHKITKRGQNVTFRCDPISEHNRLYWYRQTLGQGPEFLTYFQNEAQLEKSRLLSDRFSAERPKGSFSTLEIQRTEQGDSAMYLCASSLGDSSYNEQFFGPGTRLTVL.

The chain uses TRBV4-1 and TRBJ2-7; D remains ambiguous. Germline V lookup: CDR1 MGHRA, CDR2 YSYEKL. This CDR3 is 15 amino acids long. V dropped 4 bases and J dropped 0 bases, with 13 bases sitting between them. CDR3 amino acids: CASSLLSGVSYEQYF. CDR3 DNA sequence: TGCGCCAGCAGCCTCCTGTCAGGAGTCTCCTACGAGCAGTACTTC.

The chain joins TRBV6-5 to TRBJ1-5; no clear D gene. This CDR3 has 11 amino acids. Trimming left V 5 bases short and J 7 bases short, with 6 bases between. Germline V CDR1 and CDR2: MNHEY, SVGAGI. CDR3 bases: TGTGCCAGCAGTCGAGGGCAGCCCCAGCATTTT. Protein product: CASSRGQPQHF.

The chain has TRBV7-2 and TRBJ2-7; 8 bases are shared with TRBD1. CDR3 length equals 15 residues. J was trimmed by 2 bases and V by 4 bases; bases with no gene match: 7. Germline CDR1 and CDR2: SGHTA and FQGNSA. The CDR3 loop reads CASSYSATGAYEQYF. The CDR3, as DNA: TGTGCCAGCAGCTATAGCGCGACAGGGGCCTACGAGCAGTACTTC.

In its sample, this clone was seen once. The chain's CDR3 is CASSGVSGKGTEAFF. The CDR3 DNA reads TGCGCCAGCAGCGGGGTCTCGGGAAAGGGGACTGAAGCTTTCTTT. The chain is built from TRBV5-1 and TRBJ1-1; D possibly corresponds to TRBD1 (5 bases). Trimming took 4 bases from V and 5 from J, leaving 18 bases between them. The CDR3 is made up of 15 amino acids. CDR1 is SGHRS and CDR2 is YFSETQ in the germline V gene.

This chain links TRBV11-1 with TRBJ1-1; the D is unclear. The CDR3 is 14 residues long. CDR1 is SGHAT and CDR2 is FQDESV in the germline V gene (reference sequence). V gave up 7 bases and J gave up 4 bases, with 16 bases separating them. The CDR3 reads CASTPPGSGTEAFF. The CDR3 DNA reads TGTGCCAGCACCCCTCCGGGGTCGGGCACTGAAGCTTTCTTT.